This entry features one T cell receptor beta chain sequence. What it binds is not known. The junction shows a germline mismatch at one end, possibly a read error. The data originate from a study of T-cell memory formation after mild COVID-19. Broader study findings: Among clones contracting day 15 to 85, CD4/CD8 was balanced, whereas later expanders leaned CD4+. For contracting clones, CD4+ ones sat mainly in CM and EM, CD8+ in EMRA. Within pre-infection memory, some responding clones were found, suggesting cross-reactive memory joined.

Libraries for TCRalpha and TCRbeta carried sample barcodes and unique molecular identifiers via 5'RACE. TCRdb used MiXCR to reprocess the 5' RACE reads, holding one entry per CDR3 protein. In the table there are approximately 150,000 distinct CDR3 sequences, about 14% of which are singletons. The V gene's germline CDR1 is MNHEY and CDR2 SVGEGT. This CDR3 comprises 19 residues. The sequencing sample was made of PBMCs or a T cell subset sorted from them (not recorded which). This clonotype was obtained from an adult woman who had mild COVID-19 (a few samples of this study predate the infection). Cell type and time point are not known. The chain employs TRBV6-2 or TRBV6-3 and TRBJ2-5; 9 nucleotides agree with TRBD1. The DNA for the CDR3 is TGTGCCAGCAGTTCCGCGACAGGGGGAGGCTCTTGGGCCCAAGAGACCAAGTACTTC. Its protein product is CASSSATGGGSWAQETKYF.